This TCR beta chain was identified in a study of regulatory T cells in long-lasting Graves disease. Noted time point: newly diagnosed GD, antithyroid drugs for less than 3 months. Researchers made the TCR library from RNA that was extracted from PBMCs. This clonotype was recorded many times. The authors built TCR beta libraries using iRepertoire HTBI primers and Arm-PCR of CDR3 regions. Authors' processing steps: Samples jointly harbored roughly 62 TRBV and about 15 TRBJ segments. TCRdb analysed the multiplex PCR reads with MiXCR anew, one entry per CDR3 protein. The V and J calls were determined by TCRdb, not by the authors. The sample has more than 400,000 distinct CDR3 sequences; 15% to 20% are singletons. The CDR3 is made up of 14 amino acids. The germline CDR1 and CDR2 sequences are SGHRS and YFSETQ. With 4 bases removed from V and 10 bases from J, the gap between germline ends came to 18 bases.

This sample was also put to use in a study of T cells in Graves' hyperthyroidism and ophthalmopathy.

The source is a middle-aged man with Graves disease. This chain links TRBV5-1 with TRBJ2-1; the D gene is possibly TRBD2 (5 bases). Sequencing was performed on peripheral blood mononuclear cells (PBMCs), taken at new diagnosis, from a patient treated with antithyroid drugs. The CDR3 loop is CASSKQVLGEEQFF. The CDR3 coding sequence is TGCGCCAGCAGCAAGCAGGTCCTGGGAGAGGAGCAGTTCTTC.